Below, 25 T cell receptor beta chains from the same sample are listed, as sequenced in a study of cytomegalovirus exposure and HLA in healthy donors (TCRdb year 2017). Library creation used the immunoSEQ multiplex PCR assay. For the multiplex PCR, a mixture combining 60 forward primers for TCR Vbeta segments and 13 reverse primers for TCR Jbeta segments was used. TCRdb re-hosts the immuneACCESS table, in-frame sequences only. Its copies lack some clones; in the studies checked, an unresolved V gene accounts for under half of them, and the cause for the rest is not known. In this sample the table shows some 180,000 clones, 65% to 90% of which occur a single time. The top ten clones comprise about 2% of the sample. Sequencing was performed on PBMCs. Every receptor here comes from a male donor in good health and CMV-seronegative.

The V and J genes are TRBV7-2 and TRBJ1-3; 10 nucleotides align to TRBD1. V dropped 4 bases and J dropped 7; count of bases not matched to a gene: 1. Germline-derived CDR1 and CDR2 are SGHTA and FQGNSA. The CDR3 spans 13 residues. In DNA, the CDR3 is TGTGCCAGCAGCTCGGGACAGGGGAACACCATATATTTT. This sequence encodes CASSSGQGNTIYF.

This chain links TRBV5-4 with TRBJ1-2; a possible D gene is TRBD1 (6 bases). Germline V gives CDR1 SGHNT, CDR2 YYREEE (reference sequence). V was clipped by 4 bases and J by 6 bases, with 16 bases between them. The CDR3 extends over 14 amino acids. The CDR3 sequence is CASSPEWGPHGYTF. The CDR3 nucleotides are TGTGCCAGCAGCCCGGAGTGGGGGCCCCATGGCTACACCTTC.

Details on this clone: Other DNA sequences in this sample translate to the same CDR3. The chain carries TRBV7-8 and TRBJ1-3; TRBD1 might be the D (6 bases). V was pared by 0 bases and J by 4 bases, with 7 bases between. CDR3 length: 14 residues. Per germline, CDR1 SGHVS and CDR2 FQNEAQ. This chain's CDR3 is CASSLAGAGNTIYF. For the CDR3, the DNA is TGTGCCAGCAGCTTAGCGGGGGCCGGAAACACCATATATTTT.

The table lists this clone with a count of one. The chain links TRBV5-1 to TRBJ2-5; D is perhaps TRBD1 (6 bases). The DNA end lines up better with TRBJ2-7; the J call may be wrong. The CDR3 covers 14 residues. Germline V gene lookup returns CDR1 SGHRS and CDR2 YFSETQ. The CDR3 DNA is TGCGCCAGCAGCTTGGCCAGGGGTCCATACGAGCAGTACTTC. Translation: CASSLARGPYEQYF.

This clone appeared once. V usage is TRBV5-6 and J usage is TRBJ1-2; D might be TRBD1 (6 bases). V lost 6 bases and J 7 bases, leaving 19 bases between the germline ends. This CDR3 is built from 14 residues. From germline, CDR1 is SGHDT and CDR2 YYEEEE. CDR3 sequence reads: CASTSRGGAGGYTF. CDR3 DNA: TGTGCCAGCACCTCGCGAGGGGGGGCGGGTGGCTACACCTTC.

This clone was observed a few times. This rearrangement joins TRBV11-2 to TRBJ1-1; D gene ambiguous. Trimming stripped 5 bases from V and 3 bases from J, with 16 bases between. CDR3 length: 15 amino acids. Germline V lookup: CDR1 SGHAT, CDR2 FQNNGV. The CDR3 region is CASSPGVAGYTEAFF. In nucleotides, the CDR3 is TGTGCCAGCAGCCCCGGGGTGGCGGGGTACACTGAAGCTTTCTTT. Looking up the rest from reference TRBV11-2 and TRBJ1-1 gives the full variable domain: EAGVAQSPRYKIIEKRQSVAFWCNPISGHATLYWYQQILGQGPKLLIQFQNNGVVDDSQLPKDRFSAERLKGVDSTLKIQPAKLEDSAVYLCASSPGVAGYTEAFFGQGTRLTVV.

This chain links TRBV5-6 with TRBJ1-2; possibly TRBD1 for D (6 bases). The CDR3 sequence is 15 residues long. V was cut by 4 bases and J by 1 base, with 14 bases left in between. CDR1 and CDR2 (germline): SGHDT, YYEEEE. CDR3 region: CASSLRTAHNYGYTF. The CDR3 DNA sequence: TGTGCCAGCAGCCTAAGGACAGCTCATAACTATGGCTACACCTTC. Using reference TRBV5-6 and TRBJ1-2 for the parts outside the CDR3, the full variable domain is DAGVTQSPTHLIKTRGQQVTLRCSPKSGHDTVSWYQQALGQGPQFIFQYYEEEERQRGNFPDRFSGHQFPNYSSELNVNALLLGDSALYLCASSLRTAHNYGYTFGSGTRLTVV.

This sequence joins TRBV19 and TRBJ2-7; 14 nucleotides match TRBD2. Germline assignment: CDR1 LNHDA and CDR2 SQIVND (reference sequence). J lost 0 bases, V lost 3 bases, and 10 bases had no gene match. The CDR3 consists of 19 residues. CDR3 coding DNA: TGTGCCAGTAGTATCGGTACGGGGACTAGCGGGGGCCACTCCTACGAGCAGTACTTC. Amino acids: CASSIGTGTSGGHSYEQYF.

The chain joins TRBV4-1 to TRBJ2-5; 10 bases match TRBD2. V trimming: 0 bases; J trimming: 5 bases; junction bases outside the gene matches: 12. Germline lookup yields CDR1 MGHRA and CDR2 YSYEKL. This CDR3 is 18 amino acids long. DNA for the CDR3: TGCGCCAGCAGCCAAGAGAATCAAGCGGGGGGGCCGCGGGAGACCCAGTACTTC. Residues: CASSQENQAGGPRETQYF.

This clone has more than one count but fewer than ten. This chain's CDR3 is CASRSRANTEAFF. DNA of the CDR3: TGTGCCAGCAGGAGCAGGGCGAACACTGAAGCTTTCTTT. The chain has TRBV2 and TRBJ1-1; D might be TRBD1 (5 bases). CDR1 SNHLY and CDR2 FYNNEI come from the germline V gene. V was pared by 6 bases and J by 1 base, with 9 bases between. This CDR3 spans 13 amino acids.

The chain combines TRBV6-1 with TRBJ1-4; TRBD1 aligns across 8 bases. The germline V gene has CDR1 MNHNS and CDR2 SASEGT. The CDR3 contains 16 residues. The V and J ends lost 4 bases and 8 bases, in that order; junction bases with no gene match: 12. CDR3 in amino acids: CASSVTAGTGNEKLFF. The CDR3, as DNA: TGTGCCAGCAGTGTCACGGCCGGGACAGGCAACGAAAAACTGTTTTTT.

The chain carries TRBV7-6 and TRBJ1-1, with D perhaps matching TRBD1 (6 bases). The ends were cut back, 5 bases at V and 6 bases at J, with 10 bases in the middle. Germline-derived CDR1 and CDR2 are SGHVS and FNYEAQ. CDR3 size: 12 residues. The CDR3 DNA reads TGTGCCAGCAGCCTCACAGGGTCTGAAGCTTTCTTT. This encodes CASSLTGSEAFF.

The chain recombines TRBV29-1 with TRBJ1-3; D may be TRBD1 (6 bases). This CDR3 region has 12 residues. The germline V and J ends were trimmed by 7 bases and 2 bases, with 9 bases remaining between them. CDR1 and CDR2 from the germline V gene are SQVTM and ANQGSEA. CDR3 amino acids: CSGRGPGNTIYF. CDR3 coding DNA: TGCAGCGGGCGGGGGCCTGGAAACACCATATATTTT. Combining the CDR3 with reference TRBV29-1 and TRBJ1-3 gives the whole variable domain SAVISQKPSRDICQRGTSLTIQCQVDSQVTMMFWYRQQPGQSLTLIATANQGSEATYESGFVIDKFPISRPNLTFSTLTVSNMSPEDSSIYLCSGRGPGNTIYFGEGSWLTVV.

The rearrangement joins TRBV6-5 to TRBJ1-2, with 7 nucleotides matching TRBD1. The V and J ends lost 4 bases and 6 bases, in that order; junction bases with no gene match: 5. This CDR3 contains 13 residues. Germline CDR1 is MNHEY and CDR2 is SVGAGI. The CDR3 sequence is CASSSDRLNGYTF. Written as DNA, the CDR3 is TGTGCCAGCAGTTCGGACAGGCTGAATGGCTACACCTTC.

The CDR3 DNA reads as TGTGCCAGCAGTTACTCGGACAGCCGAGAGACCCAGTACTTC. This codes for CASSYSDSRETQYF. The chain links TRBV6-5 to TRBJ2-5; maybe TRBD1 (6 bases). The V gene's germline CDR1 is MNHEY and CDR2 SVGAGI. The CDR3 spans 14 residues. The V gene lost 0 bases and the J gene lost 4 bases, with 9 bases spanning the gap.

The rearrangement uses TRBV18 and TRBJ1-2; no firm D call. The CDR3 runs 13 residues. Germline V gene lookup returns CDR1 KGHSH and CDR2 LQKENI. V was cut by 5 bases and J by 6 bases, with 13 bases left in between. The CDR3 coding sequence is TGTGCCAGCTCAGGCCTGGGCTACGATGGCTACACCTTC. Protein sequence: CASSGLGYDGYTF.

The genes are TRBV18 and TRBJ2-2; D is ambiguous. The ends were cut back, 3 bases at V and 0 bases at J, with 5 bases in the middle. Germline V gene sequence: CDR1 KGHSH, CDR2 LQKENI. The CDR3 consists of 14 residues. The chain's CDR3 is CASSPNTNTGELFF. The CDR3 DNA follows: TGTGCCAGCTCACCGAACACGAACACCGGGGAGCTGTTTTTT.

This chain uses TRBV18 with TRBJ2-2; no firm D call. V was clipped by 8 bases and J by 0 bases, with 7 bases between them. Germline assignment: CDR1 KGHSH and CDR2 LQKENI. The CDR3 is 13 residues long. CDR3 nucleotides: TGTGCCAGCGCGGAAGCGAACACCGGGGAGCTGTTTTTT. Translated, it gives CASAEANTGELFF.

The rearrangement joins TRBV27 to TRBJ1-6, with no clear D. The germline V gene encodes CDR1 MNHEY and CDR2 SMNVEV (reference sequence). With 6 bases removed from V and 0 bases from J, the gap between germline ends came to 15 bases. This CDR3 spans 17 amino acids. The CDR3 is CASRVTIRGSYNSPLHF. The CDR3 nucleotides are TGTGCCAGCAGAGTGACCATAAGAGGCTCCTATAATTCACCCCTCCACTTT.

The chain joins TRBV11-2 to TRBJ1-4; D perhaps matches TRBD1 (5 bases). V was shortened by 4 bases and J by 7 bases, with 22 bases between the two germline ends. The CDR3 has 17 amino acids. The germline gives CDR1 SGHAT, CDR2 FQNNGV. The CDR3 DNA sequence: TGTGCCAGCAGCTCCCGGGGCTCCATGGGGCGGGGTGAAAAACTGTTTTTT. Translating gives CASSSRGSMGRGEKLFF.

The chain links TRBV2 to TRBJ2-7; TRBD1 aligns across 8 bases. The germline V gene encodes CDR1 SNHLY and CDR2 FYNNEI. The CDR3 runs to 16 residues. The V gene end was trimmed by 4 bases and the J gene end by 2 bases; junction bases not matched to a gene: 10. In DNA form, the CDR3 reads TGTGCCAGCAGTGGTCCGGTAAGGACAGGGACCTACGAGCAGTACTTC. This gives the protein CASSGPVRTGTYEQYF.

The J gene is TRBJ2-3, the V gene TRBV29-1; weak D call: TRBD1 (6 bases). V lost 6 bases and J 2 bases, leaving 12 bases between the germline ends. Germline V gene data show CDR1 as SQVTM and CDR2 as ANQGSEA. The CDR3 has 13 residues. This CDR3 is CSVHGQHTDTQYF. CDR3 nucleotide sequence: TGCAGCGTACACGGACAGCACACAGATACGCAGTATTTT.

The chain couples TRBV27 to TRBJ1-5, with 7 bases fitting TRBD1. Looked up from germline, CDR1 is MNHEY and CDR2 is SMNVEV (reference sequence). The J segment lost 6 bases and the V segment lost 5 bases, leaving 13 bases of the junction unmatched. This CDR3 contains 16 residues. CDR3 region: CASSPAHFRGSQPQHF. For the CDR3, the DNA is TGTGCCAGCAGTCCAGCCCACTTCAGGGGGAGTCAGCCCCAGCATTTT.

The chain recombines TRBV27 with TRBJ2-3; 8 nucleotides agree with TRBD2. The CDR3 has 14 amino acids. V gave up 6 bases and J gave up 4 bases; unmatched junction bases: 6. The germline V gene encodes CDR1 MNHEY and CDR2 SMNVEV (reference sequence). The CDR3 reads CASSFGGAPDTQYF. In nucleotides, the CDR3 is TGTGCCAGCAGCTTCGGGGGGGCCCCAGATACGCAGTATTTT.

On this clone itself: Relative to the germline gene, one junction end is altered; a read error may explain this. The chain recombines TRBV7-9 with TRBJ1-1; possible D gene TRBD1, 5 bases. From germline, CDR1 is SEHNR and CDR2 FQNEAQ (reference sequence). The CDR3 sequence is 14 residues long. The CDR3 bases are TGTTCCAGCAGCTTAGGTCAGGGAAACACTGAAGCTTTCTTT. Amino acid sequence: CSSSLGQGNTEAFF.